The clone carrying this T cell receptor beta chain has a handful of counts. The sample is drawn from a study of cytomegalovirus exposure and HLA in healthy donors. Germline V gene data show CDR1 as SNHLY and CDR2 as FYNNEI. The length of the CDR3 is 13 residues. V lost 6 bases and J 5 bases, leaving 13 bases between the germline ends. The PCR used 60 Vbeta and 13 Jbeta primers. Using immunoSEQ multiplex PCR, the repertoire was profiled, and TCRdb retains in-frame clones only, with some absent. The data contain approximately 200,000 clones, 79% of them singletons. The specimen sequenced was PBMCs. This clonotype originated in a woman aged 25 to 39 in good health and CMV-seropositive. The chain employs TRBV2 and TRBJ1-1; tentative D call: TRBD1 (6 bases). The CDR3, as DNA: TGTGCCAGCAGAGCTACAGGGCTGACTGAAGCTTTCTTT. Protein sequence: CASRATGLTEAFF.